This T cell receptor (beta chain) originates from a study of human CD8 memory T cell subsets. Comments on this clonotype: What it binds is not known.

The TCR beta sequencing libraries came from UMI-labeled 5' RACE. TCRdb reprocessed the 5' RACE reads; each CDR3 protein has one entry and no DNA is given. Recorded for this sample: about 6,200 distinct CDR3 sequences. Study outcomes and limitations: Stem-like memory T cell repertoires seemed more diverse than precursor exhausted ones by Chao1 estimates.

This clonotype originated in a human donor in good health. Sequences were obtained from CD8+ effector memory T cells (TEM) sorted from PBMCs. Subset here: effector memory CD8 T cells, CCR7- CD45RO+ CD95+.

The CDR3 sequence is CASSLNSPLGEQYF. The chain joins TRBV11-2 to TRBJ2-7; TCRdb's assignment of TRBD1 cannot be checked, as there is no DNA. Germline V gene lookup returns CDR1 SGHAT and CDR2 FQNNGV. This CDR3 has 14 residues.